These T cell receptor beta chains were read from a single sample in a study of cytotoxic CD8 clonotypes in ibrutinib-treated CLL. Sequenced by immunoSEQ multiplex PCR; TCRdb stores in-frame clones only, minus some. This sample has some 310,000 clones, with around four fifths found just once. The sequencing used PBMCs, collected before ibrutinib treatment. The receptors derive from a human donor with chronic lymphocytic leukemia. Each CDR3 is given with its conserved first and last residue. A D gene is named only where the DNA matches it firmly. Size is omitted from some rows. Given values are once, few, many or a class for expanded clones.

clone_size	j_call	v_call	d_call	cdr3_aa	cdr3_nt
-	TRBJ1-5	TRBV7-2	-	CASSASGVLSNQPQHF	TGTGCCAGCAGCGCCTCAGGGGTTCTAAGCAATCAGCCCCAGCATTTT
many	TRBJ1-2	TRBV2	-	CAISPGGALGYTF	TGTGCCATCTCTCCGGGAGGGGCACTGGGCTACACCTTC
-	TRBJ2-3	TRBV9	-	CASSPLRSTDTQYF	TGTGCCAGCAGCCCACTCCGCTCCACAGATACGCAGTATTTT
-	TRBJ2-7	TRBV2	TRBD2	CARIPPRLAGVEQYF	TGTGCCAGAATACCGCCGAGACTAGCGGGAGTTGAGCAGTACTTC
-	TRBJ1-1	TRBV6-6	-	CASSSLTDYLNTEAFF	TGTGCCAGCAGTTCCCTGACCGACTACCTGAACACTGAAGCTTTCTTT
-	TRBJ2-5	TRBV19	TRBD1	CASSPQGQPPETQYF	TGTGCCAGTAGTCCGCAGGGACAGCCACCGGAGACCCAGTACTTC
-	TRBJ2-7	TRBV4-1	TRBD1	CASSQARNVGTGEYEQYF	TGCGCCAGCAGCCAGGCAAGAAACGTCGGGACAGGGGAATACGAGCAGTACTTC
-	TRBJ1-1	TRBV30	-	CAWEQWNTEAFF	TGTGCCTGGGAACAATGGAACACTGAAGCTTTCTTT
-	TRBJ2-5	TRBV2	-	CASRRSSAGRETQYF	TGTGCCAGCAGGAGAAGCTCCGCAGGGCGAGAGACCCAGTACTTC
-	TRBJ2-6	TRBV9	TRBD1	CASSAHPRTGYSGANVLTF	TGTGCCAGCAGCGCCCATCCCAGGACAGGGTATTCGGGGGCCAACGTCCTGACTTTC
once	TRBJ2-1	TRBV6-6	TRBD1	CASSYPATGGIDEQFF	TGTGCCAGCAGTTACCCGGCGACAGGGGGTATAGATGAGCAGTTCTTC
-	TRBJ2-7	TRBV30	-	CAWSEGFNREQYF	TGTGCCTGGAGTGAAGGGTTTAATAGAGAGCAGTACTTC
-	TRBJ2-1	TRBV7-3	TRBD2	CASSSGLAGVNEQFF	TGTGCCAGCAGCTCAGGACTAGCGGGAGTCAATGAGCAGTTCTTC
-	TRBJ2-7	TRBV2	TRBD2	CASMVVGTSIAEQYF	TGTGCCAGCATGGTGGTTGGGACTAGTATCGCCGAGCAGTACTTC
-	TRBJ2-3	TRBV4-2	-	CASSSGGRGDTQYF	TGTGCCAGCAGCTCTGGCGGCAGAGGAGATACGCAGTATTTT
-	TRBJ2-2	TRBV10-3	TRBD1	CAISGWTGDTGELFF	TGTGCCATCAGTGGGTGGACAGGGGACACCGGGGAGCTGTTTTTT
-	TRBJ2-7	TRBV2	-	CASRTFSSYEQYF	TGTGCCAGCAGGACATTCAGCTCCTACGAGCAGTACTTC
-	TRBJ2-3	TRBV7-2	-	CASSRLVRADTQYF	TGTGCCAGCAGCCGACTAGTACGAGCAGATACGCAGTATTTT
-	TRBJ1-2	TRBV7-9	-	CASSSTGRGDGYTF	TGTGCCAGCAGCTCGACGGGTCGCGGAGACGGCTACACCTTC
-	TRBJ2-5	TRBV25-1	TRBD2	CASSVSSGSRRETQYF	TGTGCCAGCAGTGTGTCTAGCGGGAGCCGACGGGAGACCCAGTACTTC
-	TRBJ2-1	TRBV5-1	-	CASSLVPGADEQFF	TGCGCCAGCAGCTTGGTACCCGGGGCGGATGAGCAGTTCTTC
few	TRBJ2-5	TRBV30	-	CAWTGDWGETQYF	TGTGCCTGGACCGGGGATTGGGGGGAGACCCAGTACTTC
-	TRBJ2-7	TRBV15	TRBD1	CATTSDRGQYEQYF	TGTGCCACCACTTCGGACAGGGGGCAGTACGAGCAGTACTTC
-	TRBJ2-3	TRBV6-5	TRBD1	CASSLYRGRTDTQYF	TGTGCCAGCAGCCTTTATAGGGGGCGCACAGATACGCAGTATTTT
-	TRBJ2-7	TRBV6-1	-	CASSGPGWSYEQYF	TGTGCCAGCAGCGGACCGGGGTGGTCCTACGAGCAGTACTTC
few	TRBJ1-2	TRBV6-1	TRBD1	CASSPRQGANYGYTF	TGTGCCAGCAGTCCCAGACAGGGAGCTAACTATGGCTACACCTTC
few	TRBJ1-4	TRBV7-9	-	CASRKGSGEKLFF	TGTGCCAGCAGGAAGGGGTCGGGGGAAAAACTGTTTTTT
-	TRBJ2-5	TRBV2	TRBD2	CASRVTSGQETQYF	TGTGCCAGCAGGGTCACTAGCGGGCAAGAGACCCAGTACTTC
-	TRBJ1-4	TRBV10-3	-	CAAKRGADNEKLFF	TGTGCCGCAAAGCGAGGGGCGGATAATGAAAAACTGTTTTTT
once	TRBJ2-5	TRBV19	TRBD1	CASMRVTGVTETQYF	TGTGCCAGTATGCGCGTGACAGGGGTAACAGAGACCCAGTACTTC
-	TRBJ2-5	TRBV4-3	TRBD1	CASSQQGTGEETQYF	TGCGCCAGCAGCCAACAAGGGACAGGGGAAGAGACCCAGTACTTC
-	TRBJ2-1	TRBV7-8	-	CASSSSPDRLGEQFF	TGTGCCAGCAGCTCTTCTCCGGACAGACTCGGTGAGCAGTTCTTC